The clone carrying this T cell receptor beta chain was observed at least ten times. Its antigen is not identified. This sample was taken from a study of CD8 T cells in ankylosing spondylitis. General study points: Roughly 8 highly homologous variants made up a TCR beta motif, and this motif appeared characteristic of ankylosing spondylitis blood. The clones that were linked to disease were reported to be significantly enriched in matched synovial fluid samples from ankylosing spondylitis patients.

TCRdb fed the 5' RACE reads into MiXCR, producing one record per CDR3 protein. This table holds a few hundred thousand distinct CDR3 sequences, under 8.5% found once. There are 15 residues in the CDR3. Germline loops: CDR1 DFQATT, CDR2 SNEGSKA (reference sequence). V was pared by 2 bases and J by 0 bases, with 5 bases of the junction left unmatched. The clonotype comes from a male donor with ankylosing spondylitis. The chain couples TRBV20-1 to TRBJ2-3; TRBD2 matches 7 bases. Sequenced input: blood, either unsorted or a sorted T cell fraction (not recorded which). Here the CDR3 reads CSARYAGVSTDTQYF. The CDR3 DNA is TGCAGTGCTAGATATGCGGGGGTTAGCACAGATACGCAGTATTTT.